The clone carrying this T cell receptor beta chain occurred a few times. Its antigen is unknown. The sample belongs to a study of blood T cells in healthy people across ages. Whole-study results and caveats: Age advanced and TCR beta diversity per million T cells fell, roughly linearly.

Germline CDR1 is DFQATT and CDR2 is SNEGSKA (reference sequence). V dropped 3 bases and J dropped 3 bases, with 9 bases sitting between them. The CDR3 runs to 12 residues. PCR was performed a second time for about 7 to 11 cycles using a sample-barcoded 5' primer and a J-beta primer mix. Using its own MiXCR run on the 5' RACE reads, TCRdb lists one record per CDR3 protein. In the table there are approximately 1,100,000 distinct CDR3 sequences, around 43% of which are singletons. V and J are TRBV20-1 and TRBJ2-7, with D unclear. The clonotype originates from a woman aged 55-69 years in good health. Sequenced material: blood. The CDR3 spells CSASWASYEQYF. The CDR3 DNA sequence: TGCAGTGCTAGTTGGGCAAGCTACGAGCAGTACTTC.